The 26 T cell receptor beta chains below all came from one sample that was sequenced in a study of blood T cell repertoires in COVID-19. Sequenced by immunoSEQ multiplex PCR; TCRdb stores in-frame clones only, minus some. The sample has 210,000 or so clones; around 86% are singletons. Sequenced sample: peripheral blood. These TCRs come from a man aged 40-49 years with acute or convalescent COVID-19.

The chain couples TRBV10-3 to TRBJ2-7; 9 bases are shared with TRBD2. The germline V gene has CDR1 ENHRY and CDR2 SYGVKD. V trimming: 3 bases; J trimming: 2 bases; junction bases outside the gene matches: 5. The CDR3 spans 15 residues. The DNA for the CDR3 is TGTGCCATCAGTGAAAGAGCGGGGGGAACCTACGAGCAGTACTTC. Translating gives CAISERAGGTYEQYF.

V gene TRBV4-2 combines with J gene TRBJ1-1; tentative D call: TRBD1 (6 bases). V was shortened by 2 bases and J by 2 bases, with 15 bases between the two germline ends. CDR3 size: 16 residues. Germline V gene sequence: CDR1 LGHNA, CDR2 YNFKEQ. CDR3 protein: CASSQSGGALNTEAFF. The DNA for the CDR3 is TGTGCCAGCAGCCAATCGGGGGGGGCCTTAAACACTGAAGCTTTCTTT.

V and J are TRBV9 and TRBJ1-1, with D tentatively TRBD1 (6 bases). The CDR3 spans 16 residues. Germline V gene data show CDR1 as SGDLS and CDR2 as YYNGEE. Deletions cut 0 bases from V and 1 base from J, with 13 bases between. CDR3 sequence reads: CASSVGWGLGNTEAFF. CDR3 in DNA: TGTGCCAGCAGCGTAGGATGGGGGCTGGGGAACACTGAAGCTTTCTTT.

The gene calls are TRBV11-2 and TRBJ1-3, with TRBD1 as a possible D gene (5 bases). Germline CDR1 reads SGHAT; CDR2 reads FQNNGV. This CDR3 has 16 residues. Trimming removed 2 bases at V and 2 bases at J, with 13 bases between. The CDR3 bases are TGTGCCAGCAGCTTAAATTGGGGCGCAGCTGGAAACACCATATATTTT. It translates to CASSLNWGAAGNTIYF.

The J gene is TRBJ1-1, the V gene TRBV27; D is perhaps TRBD1 (5 bases). Trimming stripped 0 bases from V and 1 base from J, with 9 bases between. This CDR3 has 15 residues. Looked up from germline, CDR1 is MNHEY and CDR2 is SMNVEV (reference sequence). The CDR3 DNA reads TGTGCCAGCAGTTTATCAGGCAGGGCGAACACTGAAGCTTTCTTT. It translates to CASSLSGRANTEAFF.

The chain is built from TRBV3-1 (or the pseudogene TRBV3-2) and TRBJ1-5, with D hard to call. The CDR3 runs 17 residues. V was cut by 1 base and J by 4 bases, with 17 bases left in between. Germline V CDR1 and CDR2: LGHDT, YNNKEL (reference sequence). CDR3 sequence: CASSQGPRSGRNQPQHF. Written as DNA, the CDR3 is TGTGCCAGCAGCCAAGGACCACGCTCCGGCAGGAATCAGCCCCAGCATTTT.

The CDR3 coding sequence is TGTGCCAGCAGCCAGCGACACTACCAAGAGACCCAGTACTTC. This codes for CASSQRHYQETQYF. This rearrangement joins TRBV14 to TRBJ2-5; D gene uncertain. There are 14 residues in the CDR3. The V and J ends lost 3 bases and 0 bases respectively, with 8 bases between them. Germline CDR1 is SGHDN and CDR2 is FVKESK.

The gene calls are TRBV28 and TRBJ1-2; TRBD1 matches at 9 bases. The CDR3 has 15 residues. The germline V gene has CDR1 MDHEN and CDR2 SYDVKM. Trimming cost V 9 bases and J 5 bases; bases outside gene matches: 13. In DNA form, the CDR3 reads TGTGCCAGTCAAGTCCCGGGACAGGGTAAATATGGCTACACCTTC. Amino acid sequence: CASQVPGQGKYGYTF.

V is TRBV6-5 and J is TRBJ2-1; 11 positions match TRBD1. J lost 10 bases, V lost 5 bases, and 7 bases had no gene match. The CDR3 consists of 14 residues. Germline values: CDR1 MNHEY, CDR2 SVGAGI. This CDR3 is CASSNGQGATEQFF. DNA for the CDR3: TGTGCCAGCAGTAACGGACAGGGGGCAACGGAGCAGTTCTTC.

J is TRBJ2-5 and V is TRBV7-8; 8 nucleotides align to TRBD2. This CDR3 comprises 14 residues. CDR1 SGHVS and CDR2 FQNEAQ come from the germline V gene. After removal of 6 bases from V and 3 bases from J, the junction contained 6 bases not matched to a gene. The CDR3 region has the DNA TGTGCCAGCAGACGCAGCGGGGGAAAAGAGACCCAGTACTTC. Translation gives CASRRSGGKETQYF.

V is TRBV4-2 and J is TRBJ2-3; no clear D. This CDR3 spans 14 amino acids. The ends were cut back, 2 bases at V and 12 bases at J, with 18 bases in the middle. The germline gives CDR1 LGHNA, CDR2 YNFKEQ. The CDR3 reads CASSQSQAQSSQYF. CDR3 DNA sequence: TGTGCCAGCAGCCAATCTCAAGCACAGAGTTCCCAGTATTTT.

J is TRBJ1-4 and V is TRBV2; D may be TRBD1 (5 bases). Germline V gene lookup returns CDR1 SNHLY and CDR2 FYNNEI. Trimming pared 7 bases from V and 2 bases from J, leaving 14 bases between. This CDR3 region has 15 residues. The CDR3, as DNA: TGTGCCAGCAAAACCCCTGGGGGGACTAATGAAAAACTGTTTTTT. It yields the protein CASKTPGGTNEKLFF. Full variable domain (outside the CDR3, taken from reference TRBV2 and TRBJ1-4): EPEVTQTPSHQVTQMGQEVILRCVPISNHLYFYWYRQILGQKVEFLVSFYNNEISEKSEIFDDQFSVERPDGSNFTLKIRSTKLEDSAMYFCASKTPGGTNEKLFFGSGTQLSVL.

V is TRBV18 and J is TRBJ2-3; D gene uncertain. Trimming took 5 bases from V and 2 from J, leaving 8 bases between them. The CDR3 length is 13 residues. CDR1 is KGHSH, CDR2 LQKENI, per germline. The CDR3 DNA follows: TGTGCCAGCTCAAATCTCCTCACAGATACGCAGTATTTT. It is translated as CASSNLLTDTQYF.

The rearrangement uses TRBV7-2 and TRBJ2-2; D is undetermined. The CDR3 length is 13 residues. Germline V lookup: CDR1 SGHTA, CDR2 FQGNSA. Trimming removed 6 bases at V and 0 bases at J, with 5 bases between. The CDR3 is CASRAANTGELFF. In DNA form, the CDR3 reads TGTGCCAGCAGGGCAGCGAACACCGGGGAGCTGTTTTTT.

This chain joins TRBV21-1 and TRBJ1-1; TRBD1 is the table's D call and was not checked against the DNA. TRBV21-1 is designated a pseudogene. CDR3 length: 16 amino acids. The CDR3 reads CASSSRLGQLNTEAFF. In nucleotides, the CDR3 is TGTGCCAGCAGCTCACGCCTTGGACAGTTGAACACTGAAGCTTTCTTT.

This clone was seen a handful of times. The rearrangement joins TRBV6-2 or TRBV6-3 to TRBJ1-2; D is uncertain. V shed 2 bases and J shed 9 bases, with 10 bases lying between them. The germline V gene has CDR1 MNHEY and CDR2 SVGEGT. The CDR3 length is 12 residues. The DNA of the CDR3 is TGTGCCAGCAGTTACGAGGGAAAGAGCTACACCTTC. Protein: CASSYEGKSYTF.

This clone was seen a handful of times. V usage is TRBV28 and J usage is TRBJ1-1; TRBD1 matches at 8 bases. This CDR3 has 13 residues. The germline V gene encodes CDR1 MDHEN and CDR2 SYDVKM. V gave up 6 bases and J gave up 11 bases; unmatched junction bases: 11. The CDR3 reads CASSTWDRTLAFF. CDR3 coding DNA: TGTGCCAGCAGCACCTGGGACAGGACGTTGGCTTTCTTT. Combining the CDR3 with reference TRBV28 and TRBJ1-1 gives the whole variable domain DVKVTQSSRYLVKRTGEKVFLECVQDMDHENMFWYRQDPGLGLRLIYFSYDVKMKEKGDIPEGYSVSREKKERFSLILESASTNQTSMYLCASSTWDRTLAFFGQGTRLTVV.

CDR3 loop: CASSLLGPGGLSGSNQPQHF. The CDR3 DNA sequence: TGTGCCAGCAGTTTATTAGGGCCAGGGGGCTTATCGGGTAGCAATCAGCCCCAGCATTTT. J is TRBJ1-5 and V is TRBV27; 8 bases agree with TRBD1. The germline V gene encodes CDR1 MNHEY and CDR2 SMNVEV (reference sequence). This CDR3 comprises 20 residues. The J segment lost 0 bases and the V segment lost 1 base, leaving 14 bases of the junction unmatched.

The chain carries TRBV11-2 and TRBJ2-7, with 8 bases matching TRBD1. CDR1 SGHAT and CDR2 FQNNGV come from the germline V gene. The V gene end was trimmed by 3 bases and the J gene end by 0 bases; junction bases not matched to a gene: 4. CDR3 length: 15 amino acids. The CDR3 region has the DNA TGTGCCAGCAGCTTCGGACAGGGTAGCTCCTACGAGCAGTACTTC. Its translation: CASSFGQGSSYEQYF.

The chain employs TRBV2 and TRBJ1-3, with 8 bases lining up with TRBD1. CDR1 is SNHLY and CDR2 is FYNNEI in the germline V gene. After removal of 5 bases from V and 4 bases from J, the junction contained 7 bases not matched to a gene. The CDR3 covers 15 residues. The CDR3 sequence is CASSSSGGIGNTIYF. CDR3 bases: TGTGCCAGCAGTTCGTCAGGGGGCATCGGAAACACCATATATTTT.

The chain is built from TRBV2 and TRBJ2-7; weak D call: TRBD1 (5 bases). V dropped 4 bases and J dropped 5 bases, with 9 bases sitting between them. Germline-derived CDR1 and CDR2 are SNHLY and FYNNEI. The CDR3 length is 12 residues. The CDR3 DNA follows: TGTGCCAGCAGTGCAGGGTTCCACGAGCAGTACTTC. This sequence encodes CASSAGFHEQYF. Based on the CDR3 plus reference TRBV2 and TRBJ2-7, the full variable domain is EPEVTQTPSHQVTQMGQEVILRCVPISNHLYFYWYRQILGQKVEFLVSFYNNEISEKSEIFDDQFSVERPDGSNFTLKIRSTKLEDSAMYFCASSAGFHEQYFGPGTRLTVT.

The CDR3 here is CASSPSRGIGDMGYEKLFF. As DNA, the CDR3 is TGTGCCAGCAGTCCCTCCAGGGGAATTGGAGATATGGGATATGAAAAACTGTTTTTT. This chain links TRBV28 with TRBJ1-4; perhaps TRBD1 as D (6 bases). Trimming removed 5 bases from V and 6 bases from J, with 28 bases in between. CDR1 and CDR2 (germline): MDHEN, SYDVKM. The CDR3 spans 19 residues.

The gene calls are TRBV18 and TRBJ2-1, with 10 bases lining up with TRBD2. V lost 3 bases to trimming and J lost 3 bases; unmatched junction nucleotides: 5. Germline V lookup: CDR1 KGHSH, CDR2 LQKENI. The length of the CDR3 is 16 residues. CDR3 coding DNA: TGTGCCAGCTCACCGAGCGGGGGGGTGGGCTACAATGAGCAGTTCTTC. Its translation: CASSPSGGVGYNEQFF. The full variable domain, in which reference TRBV18 and TRBJ2-1 provide the parts outside the CDR3, is NAGVMQNPRHLVRRRGQEARLRCSPMKGHSHVYWYRQLPEEGLKFMVYLQKENIIDESGMPKERFSAEFPKEGPSILRIQQVVRGDSAAYFCASSPSGGVGYNEQFFGPGTRLTVL.

The chain couples TRBV5-6 to TRBJ1-1; TRBD1 matches at 9 bases. The CDR3 extends over 14 amino acids. Germline CDR1 reads SGHDT; CDR2 reads YYEEEE. After removal of 5 bases from V and 3 bases from J, the junction contained 5 bases not matched to a gene. CDR3 nucleotides: TGTGCCAGCAGGGTCAGGACAGGGGACACTGAAGCTTTCTTT. Its translation: CASRVRTGDTEAFF.

In its sample, this clone was seen a few times. The V gene is TRBV27, the J gene TRBJ2-7; the match to TRBD1 covers 8 bases. The CDR3 spans 15 residues. Looked up from germline, CDR1 is MNHEY and CDR2 is SMNVEV (reference sequence). V dropped 9 bases and J dropped 5; count of bases not matched to a gene: 15. Written as DNA, the CDR3 is TGTGCCAGTAGACGAGGCGGGACAGGCCCCCACGAGCAGTACTTC. Translation gives CASRRGGTGPHEQYF.

The chain is built from TRBV9 and TRBJ2-1; a weak D match, TRBD2 (7 bases). The CDR3 loop spans 17 amino acids. Trimming shortened V by 4 bases and J by 7 bases, and 24 bases separated the two germline ends. CDR1 SGDLS and CDR2 YYNGEE come from the germline V gene. The CDR3 nucleotides are TGTGCCAGCAGCCTACCCCGTTCGGCGGGGGCGGTTAATGAGCAGTTCTTC. Protein product: CASSLPRSAGAVNEQFF.